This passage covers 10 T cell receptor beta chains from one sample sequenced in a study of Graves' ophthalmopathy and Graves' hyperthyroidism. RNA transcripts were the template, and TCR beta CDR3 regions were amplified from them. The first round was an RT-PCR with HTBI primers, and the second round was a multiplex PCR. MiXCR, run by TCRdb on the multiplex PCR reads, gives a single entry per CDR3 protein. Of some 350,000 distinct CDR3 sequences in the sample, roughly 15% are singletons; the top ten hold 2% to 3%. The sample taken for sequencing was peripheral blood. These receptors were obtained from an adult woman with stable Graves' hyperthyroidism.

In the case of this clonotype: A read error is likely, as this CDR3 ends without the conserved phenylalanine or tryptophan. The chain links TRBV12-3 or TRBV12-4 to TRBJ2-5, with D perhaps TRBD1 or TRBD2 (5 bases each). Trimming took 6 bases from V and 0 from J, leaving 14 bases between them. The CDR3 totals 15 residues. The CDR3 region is CASSLLGTYQETQYL. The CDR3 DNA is TGTGCCAGCAGCCTACTAGGGACCTACCAAGAGACCCAGTACCTC.

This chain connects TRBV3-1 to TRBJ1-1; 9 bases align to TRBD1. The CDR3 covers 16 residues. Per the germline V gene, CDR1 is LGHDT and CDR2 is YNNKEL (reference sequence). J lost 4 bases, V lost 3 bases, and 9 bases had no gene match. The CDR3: CASSQEPGQGVTEAFF. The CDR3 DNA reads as TGTGCCAGCAGCCAGGAACCGGGACAGGGAGTCACTGAAGCTTTCTTT.

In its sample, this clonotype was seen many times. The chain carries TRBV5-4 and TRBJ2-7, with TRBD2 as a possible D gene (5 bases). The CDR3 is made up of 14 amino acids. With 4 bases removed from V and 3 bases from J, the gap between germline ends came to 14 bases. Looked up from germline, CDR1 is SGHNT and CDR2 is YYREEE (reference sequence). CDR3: CASSPGSSSYEQYF. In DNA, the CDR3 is TGTGCCAGCAGCCCGGGGTCTAGCAGCTACGAGCAGTACTTC.

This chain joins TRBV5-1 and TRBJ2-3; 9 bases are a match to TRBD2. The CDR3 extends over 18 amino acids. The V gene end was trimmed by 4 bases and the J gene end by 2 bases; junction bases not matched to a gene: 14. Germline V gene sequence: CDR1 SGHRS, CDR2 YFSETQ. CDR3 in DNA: TGCGCCAGCAGCCCGGAGGCCGGGACTAGCCTTATCACAGATACGCAGTATTTT. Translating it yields CASSPEAGTSLITDTQYF.

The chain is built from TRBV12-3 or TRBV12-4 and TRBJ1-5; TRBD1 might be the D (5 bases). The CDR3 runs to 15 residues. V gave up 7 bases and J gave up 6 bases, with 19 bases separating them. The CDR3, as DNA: TGTGCCAGCACCCTGGGGACGTTGGGGCCTCAGCCCCAGCATTTT. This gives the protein CASTLGTLGPQPQHF.

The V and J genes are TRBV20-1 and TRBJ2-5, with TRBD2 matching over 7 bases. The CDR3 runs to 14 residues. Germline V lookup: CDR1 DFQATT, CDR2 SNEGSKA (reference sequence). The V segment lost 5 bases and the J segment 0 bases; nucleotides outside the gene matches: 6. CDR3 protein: CSASPGTNQETQYF. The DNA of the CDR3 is TGCAGTGCTTCGCCCGGGACTAACCAAGAGACCCAGTACTTC.

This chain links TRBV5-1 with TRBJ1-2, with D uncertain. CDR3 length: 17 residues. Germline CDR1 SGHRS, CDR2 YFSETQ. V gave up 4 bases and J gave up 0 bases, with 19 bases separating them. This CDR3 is CASSEEGRAGANYGYTF. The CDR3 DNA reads TGCGCCAGCAGCGAAGAGGGCCGGGCCGGAGCTAACTATGGCTACACCTTC.

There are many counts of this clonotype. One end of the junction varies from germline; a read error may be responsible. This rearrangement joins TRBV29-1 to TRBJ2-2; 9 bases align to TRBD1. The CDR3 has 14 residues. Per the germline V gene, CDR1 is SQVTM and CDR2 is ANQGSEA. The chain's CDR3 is CSVVDRGNTRELFF. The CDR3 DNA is TGCAGCGTGGTGGACAGGGGTAACACCCGGGAGCTGTTTTTT.

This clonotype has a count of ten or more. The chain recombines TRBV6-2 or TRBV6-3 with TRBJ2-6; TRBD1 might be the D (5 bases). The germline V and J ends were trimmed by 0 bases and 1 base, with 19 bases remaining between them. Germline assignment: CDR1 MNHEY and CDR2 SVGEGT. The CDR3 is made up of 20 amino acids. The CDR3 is CASSYSRQPTLPSGANVLTF. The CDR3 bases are TGTGCCAGCAGTTACTCTCGACAGCCAACTCTTCCATCTGGGGCCAACGTCCTGACTTTC.

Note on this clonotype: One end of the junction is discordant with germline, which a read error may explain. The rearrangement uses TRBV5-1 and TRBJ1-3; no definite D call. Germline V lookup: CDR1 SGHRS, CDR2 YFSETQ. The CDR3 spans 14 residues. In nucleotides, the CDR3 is TGCGCCAGCAGCTTGGAAGGCCGTGGAGACACCATATATTTT. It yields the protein CASSLEGRGDTIYF.